This T cell receptor (beta chain) was profiled in a study of cytomegalovirus exposure and HLA in healthy donors. Study-level findings and limits: Being productive about 90% or about 30% of the time was typical of most TCR beta V segments in an earlier analysis. Later analysis suggested links between common viral pathogens and several top significant clusters.

The PCR contained 60 Vbeta and 13 Jbeta primers. Assay used: immunoSEQ multiplex PCR; TCRdb lists only in-frame clones, some missing. The table shows 150,000 or so clones, with more than 65% occurring only once. Notes on this clone: Antigen unknown.

Sequencing was carried out using PBMCs. The receptor comes from a man aged 50 to 60 in good health and CMV-seropositive.

The CDR3 is CASSLAQGARTEAFF. In DNA, the CDR3 is TGTGCCAGCAGCTTAGCTCAGGGGGCGCGCACTGAAGCTTTCTTT. The chain carries TRBV11-2 and TRBJ1-1; TRBD1 agrees at 8 bases. This CDR3 contains 15 residues. The junction had 5 bases not matched to a gene; V was cut back by 1 base and J by 4 bases. Germline lookup yields CDR1 SGHAT and CDR2 FQNNGV. The entire variable domain, with the rest obtained from reference TRBV11-2 and TRBJ1-1, is as follows: EAGVAQSPRYKIIEKRQSVAFWCNPISGHATLYWYQQILGQGPKLLIQFQNNGVVDDSQLPKDRFSAERLKGVDSTLKIQPAKLEDSAVYLCASSLAQGARTEAFFGQGTRLTVV.